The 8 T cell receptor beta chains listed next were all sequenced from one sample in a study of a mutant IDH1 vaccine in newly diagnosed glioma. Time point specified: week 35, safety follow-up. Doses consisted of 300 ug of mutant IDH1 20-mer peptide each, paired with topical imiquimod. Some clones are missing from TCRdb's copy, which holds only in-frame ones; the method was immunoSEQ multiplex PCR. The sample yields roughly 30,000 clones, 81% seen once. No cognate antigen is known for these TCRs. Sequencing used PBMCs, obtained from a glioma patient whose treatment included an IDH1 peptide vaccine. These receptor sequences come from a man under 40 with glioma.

The CDR3 protein is CASSLGLTLYEQYF. CDR3 nucleotides: TGTGCCAGCAGCTTAGGACTCACCCTCTACGAGCAGTACTTC. The V gene is TRBV7-2, the J gene TRBJ2-7; D is undetermined. Trimming took off 1 base at V and 3 bases at J, with 10 bases between the two ends. The V gene's germline CDR1 is SGHTA and CDR2 FQGNSA. CDR3 length: 14 amino acids.

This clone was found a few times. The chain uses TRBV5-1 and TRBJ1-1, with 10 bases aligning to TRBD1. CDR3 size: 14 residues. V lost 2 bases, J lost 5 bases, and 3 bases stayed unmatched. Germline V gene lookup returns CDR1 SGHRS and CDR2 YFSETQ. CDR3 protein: CASSLGTGETEAFF. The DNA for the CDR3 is TGCGCCAGCAGCTTAGGGACAGGGGAGACTGAAGCTTTCTTT.

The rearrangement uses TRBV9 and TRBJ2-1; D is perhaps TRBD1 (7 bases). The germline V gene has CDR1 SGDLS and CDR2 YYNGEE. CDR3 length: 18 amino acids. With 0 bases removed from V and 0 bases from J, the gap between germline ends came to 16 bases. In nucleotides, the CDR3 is TGTGCCAGCAGCGTAGCTCAGGGCAGGGGGGCCTCCTACAATGAGCAGTTCTTC. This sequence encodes CASSVAQGRGASYNEQFF.

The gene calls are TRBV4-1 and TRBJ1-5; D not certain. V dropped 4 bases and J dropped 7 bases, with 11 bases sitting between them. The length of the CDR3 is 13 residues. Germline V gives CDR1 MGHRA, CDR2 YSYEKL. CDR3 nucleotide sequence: TGCGCCAGCAGCCCCCAGGTTCGCCAGCCCCAGCATTTT. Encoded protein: CASSPQVRQPQHF.

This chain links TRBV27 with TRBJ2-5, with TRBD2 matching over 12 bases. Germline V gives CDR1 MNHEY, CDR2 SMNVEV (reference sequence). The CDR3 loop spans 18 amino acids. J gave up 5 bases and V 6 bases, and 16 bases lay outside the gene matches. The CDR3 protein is CASSTNLQLAGGTETQYF. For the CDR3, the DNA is TGTGCCAGCAGCACGAATCTCCAACTAGCGGGAGGAACCGAGACCCAGTACTTC.

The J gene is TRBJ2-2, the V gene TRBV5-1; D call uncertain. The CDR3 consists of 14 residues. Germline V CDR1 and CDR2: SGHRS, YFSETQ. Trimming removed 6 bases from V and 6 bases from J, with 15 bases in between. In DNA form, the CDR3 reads TGCGCCAGCAACCCGATGTCCGGGTCCGGGGAGCTGTTTTTT. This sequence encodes CASNPMSGSGELFF.

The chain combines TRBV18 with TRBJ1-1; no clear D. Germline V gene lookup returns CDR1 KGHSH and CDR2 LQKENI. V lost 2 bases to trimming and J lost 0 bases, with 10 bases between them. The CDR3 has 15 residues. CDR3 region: CASSPGLLMNTEAFF. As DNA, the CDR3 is TGTGCCAGCTCACCAGGCCTACTTATGAACACTGAAGCTTTCTTT.

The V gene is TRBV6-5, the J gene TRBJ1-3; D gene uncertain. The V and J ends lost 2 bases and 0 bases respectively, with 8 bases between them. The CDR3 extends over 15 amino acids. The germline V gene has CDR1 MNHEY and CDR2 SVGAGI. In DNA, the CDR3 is TGTGCCAGCAGTTACCTTCATTTCTCTGGAAACACCATATATTTT. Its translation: CASSYLHFSGNTIYF.